This T cell receptor beta chain was retrieved from a study of T cell responses to AZD1222 COVID-19 vaccine. Sequenced by immunoSEQ multiplex PCR; TCRdb stores in-frame clones only, minus some. The sample has some 130,000 clones; 90% are singletons. Findings and caveats of the study: Donors, mostly white British, included more females; clonal diversity was possibly underestimated. As reported, nearly half of all spike-specific TCRs target variant regions that are unmutated.

Germline lookup yields CDR1 SGHNT and CDR2 YYREEE (reference sequence). The CDR3 sequence is 14 residues long. V lost 4 bases, J lost 0 bases, and 10 bases lay in between. A remark on this clone: Its antigen is as yet unknown.

This TCR was recovered from an adult in good health. Specimen: peripheral blood, collected on day 0 of AZD1222 vaccination. The J gene is TRBJ1-2, the V gene TRBV5-4; D unresolved. The DNA of the CDR3 is TGTGCCAGCAGCGGGTCGAATACTAACTATGGCTACACCTTC. It encodes CASSGSNTNYGYTF.